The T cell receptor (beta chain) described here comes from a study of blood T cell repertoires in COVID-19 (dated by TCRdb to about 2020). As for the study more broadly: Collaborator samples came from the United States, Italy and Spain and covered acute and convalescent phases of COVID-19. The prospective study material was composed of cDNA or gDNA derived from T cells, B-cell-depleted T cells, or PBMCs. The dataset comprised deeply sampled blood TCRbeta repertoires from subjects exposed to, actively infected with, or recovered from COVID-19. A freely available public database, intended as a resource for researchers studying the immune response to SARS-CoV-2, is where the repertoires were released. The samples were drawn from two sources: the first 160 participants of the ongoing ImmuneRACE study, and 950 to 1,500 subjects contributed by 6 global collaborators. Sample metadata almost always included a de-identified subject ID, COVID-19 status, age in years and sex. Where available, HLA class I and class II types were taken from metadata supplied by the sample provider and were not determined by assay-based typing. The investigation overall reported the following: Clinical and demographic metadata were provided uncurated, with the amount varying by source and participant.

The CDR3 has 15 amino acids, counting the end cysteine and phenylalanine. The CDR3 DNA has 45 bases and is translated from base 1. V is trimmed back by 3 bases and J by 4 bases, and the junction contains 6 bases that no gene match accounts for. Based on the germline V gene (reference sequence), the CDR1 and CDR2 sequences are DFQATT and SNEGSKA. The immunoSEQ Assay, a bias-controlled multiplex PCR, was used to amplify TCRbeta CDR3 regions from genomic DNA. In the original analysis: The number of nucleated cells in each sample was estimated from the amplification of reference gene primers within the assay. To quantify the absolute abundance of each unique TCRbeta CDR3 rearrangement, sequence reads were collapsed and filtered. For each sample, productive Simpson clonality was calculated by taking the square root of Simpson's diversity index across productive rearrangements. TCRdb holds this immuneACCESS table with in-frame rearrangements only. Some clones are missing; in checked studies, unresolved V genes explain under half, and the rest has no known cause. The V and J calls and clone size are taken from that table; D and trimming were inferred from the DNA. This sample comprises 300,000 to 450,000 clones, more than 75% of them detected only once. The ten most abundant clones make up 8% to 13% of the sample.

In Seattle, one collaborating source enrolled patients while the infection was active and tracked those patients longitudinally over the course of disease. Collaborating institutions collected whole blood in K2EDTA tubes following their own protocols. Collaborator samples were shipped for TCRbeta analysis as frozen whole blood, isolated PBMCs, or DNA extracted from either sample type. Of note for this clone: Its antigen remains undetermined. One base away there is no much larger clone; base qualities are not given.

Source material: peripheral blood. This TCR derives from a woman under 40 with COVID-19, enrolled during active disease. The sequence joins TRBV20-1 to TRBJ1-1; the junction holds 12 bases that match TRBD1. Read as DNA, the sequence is TGCAGTGCTAGTAGCGGGACAGGGGGCGGCACTGAAGCTTTCTTT. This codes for CSASSGTGGGTEAFF.